Following are 14 T cell receptor beta chains from one sample sequenced in a study of T cells in Graves' hyperthyroidism and ophthalmopathy. RNA transcripts yielded amplified TCR beta CDR3 regions. First-round RT-PCR of the TCR CDR3 relied on the HTBI primer set. MiXCR was run by TCRdb on the multiplex PCR reads, yielding one entry per CDR3 protein. Here the sample spans a few hundred thousand distinct CDR3 sequences, around 14% being singletons. Sequencing was carried out using blood. Receptors were obtained from a woman aged 30 to 39 with Graves' hyperthyroidism.

The V gene is TRBV7-2, the J gene TRBJ2-3, with 8 bases matching TRBD2. This CDR3 has 16 residues. V lost 0 bases, J lost 1 base, and 3 bases stayed unmatched. Looked up from germline, CDR1 is SGHTA and CDR2 is FQGNSA. The CDR3 loop reads CASSLAPGLGTDTQYF. The CDR3 DNA reads as TGTGCCAGCAGCTTAGCCCCGGGACTAGGCACAGATACGCAGTATTTT.

This clonotype was observed at least ten times. This sequence joins TRBV7-2 and TRBJ2-2; 12 bases are a match to TRBD2. Germline loops: CDR1 SGHTA, CDR2 FQGNSA. V trimming: 6 bases; J trimming: 6 bases; junction bases outside the gene matches: 8. This CDR3 has 16 amino acids. The CDR3 coding sequence is TGTGCCAGCAGTCACGGACTAGCGGGAAGGGCCGGGGAGCTGTTTTTT. Translation: CASSHGLAGRAGELFF.

J is TRBJ2-1 and V is TRBV20-1; 9 bases line up with TRBD2. This CDR3 spans 16 amino acids. The germline gives CDR1 DFQATT, CDR2 SNEGSKA (reference sequence). V lost 6 bases to trimming and J lost 6 bases; unmatched junction nucleotides: 15. CDR3 in amino acids: CSARPGVSGGANEQFF. The DNA of the CDR3 is TGCAGTGCCCGCCCTGGGGTTAGCGGGGGCGCCAATGAGCAGTTCTTC.

This clonotype was picked up a small number of times. CDR3 nucleotides: TGTGCCTGGAGTTCGTCAGGGGGCACCGGGGAGCTGTTTTTT. Its protein is CAWSSSGGTGELFF. The genes are TRBV30 and TRBJ2-2; 7 nucleotides agree with TRBD1. J was trimmed by 4 bases and V by 2 bases; bases with no gene match: 4. Germline CDR1 GTSNPN, CDR2 SVGIG (reference sequence). The CDR3 is 14 residues long.

There are many counts of this clonotype. V is TRBV10-2 and J is TRBJ2-7; 8 bases line up with TRBD2. There are 13 residues in the CDR3. The germline V gene has CDR1 WSHSY and CDR2 SAAADI. With V trimmed by 6 bases and J by 3 bases, 4 bases remained unmatched. CDR3 in DNA: TGCGCCAGCAGGACGGGAGGGCACTACGAGCAGTACTTC. Encoded protein: CASRTGGHYEQYF.

This clonotype was observed many times. The chain carries TRBV11-2 and TRBJ2-1; D call uncertain. Per the germline V gene, CDR1 is SGHAT and CDR2 is FQNNGV. V gave up 3 bases and J gave up 0 bases, with 12 bases separating them. This CDR3 comprises 16 residues. The CDR3 spells CASSFAMSSSYNEQFF. In DNA form, the CDR3 reads TGTGCCAGCAGCTTCGCCATGAGCAGCTCCTACAATGAGCAGTTCTTC.

This clonotype was recorded a few times. V is TRBV15 and J is TRBJ2-1; D is uncertain. Per germline, CDR1 LNHNV and CDR2 YYDKDF (reference sequence). V dropped 1 base and J dropped 2 bases, with 3 bases sitting between them. This CDR3 spans 13 amino acids. CDR3: CATSRGPYNEQFF. The CDR3 nucleotides are TGTGCCACCAGCAGAGGTCCCTACAATGAGCAGTTCTTC.

This rearrangement joins TRBV10-3 to TRBJ1-2; TRBD1 agrees at 7 bases. V dropped 2 bases and J dropped 6; count of bases not matched to a gene: 6. This CDR3 is 14 amino acids long. CDR1 and CDR2 (germline): ENHRY, SYGVKD. The CDR3 region is CAISERGLGNGYTF. CDR3 coding DNA: TGTGCCATCAGTGAGAGGGGGCTGGGGAATGGCTACACCTTC.

This clonotype was seen a few times. J is TRBJ2-2 and V is TRBV7-9; D not resolved. The CDR3 spans 14 residues. V lost 3 bases, J lost 4 bases, and 9 bases lay in between. Germline-derived CDR1 and CDR2 are SEHNR and FQNEAQ (reference sequence). The CDR3: CASSFSGPTGELFF. The CDR3 coding sequence is TGTGCCAGCAGCTTTTCCGGACCCACCGGGGAGCTGTTTTTT. The variable domain in full, completed from reference TRBV7-9 and TRBJ2-2, reads DTGVSQNPRHKITKRGQNVTFRCDPISEHNRLYWYRQTLGQGPEFLTYFQNEAQLEKSRLLSDRFSAERPKGSFSTLEIQRTEQGDSAMYLCASSFSGPTGELFFGEGSRLTVL.

This clonotype was detected many times. The chain is built from TRBV27 and TRBJ1-2, with 8 bases fitting TRBD1. From germline, CDR1 is MNHEY and CDR2 SMNVEV (reference sequence). J gave up 3 bases and V 6 bases, and 9 bases lay outside the gene matches. This CDR3 is 15 amino acids long. DNA for the CDR3: TGTGCCAGCAGCTCACGGACAGGGATTGACTATGGCTACACCTTC. Protein sequence: CASSSRTGIDYGYTF.

This clonotype has more than one count but fewer than ten. This sequence joins TRBV29-1 and TRBJ2-1, with 9 bases identical to TRBD2. The V segment lost 7 bases and the J segment 7 bases; nucleotides outside the gene matches: 5. The CDR3 is made up of 12 amino acids. Germline V gives CDR1 SQVTM, CDR2 ANQGSEA. This CDR3 is CSALTSGNEQFF. Written as DNA, the CDR3 is TGCAGCGCCCTCACTAGCGGGAATGAGCAGTTCTTC.

The chain combines TRBV7-6 with TRBJ2-5; 8 bases match TRBD1. With V trimmed by 0 bases and J by 3 bases, 6 bases remained unmatched. The germline V gene encodes CDR1 SGHVS and CDR2 FNYEAQ. The CDR3 covers 16 residues. This chain's CDR3 is CASSLAKGQVKETQYF. CDR3 coding DNA: TGTGCCAGCAGCTTAGCCAAGGGACAGGTTAAAGAGACCCAGTACTTC. Supplemented by reference TRBV7-6 and TRBJ2-5, the full variable domain reads GAGVSQSPRYKVTKRGQDVALRCDPISGHVSLYWYRQALGQGPEFLTYFNYEAQQDKSGLPNDRFSAERPEGSISTLTIQRTEQRDSAMYRCASSLAKGQVKETQYFGPGTRLLVL.

Comments on this clonotype: This clone may be a read error of a much larger clone one base away. The chain combines TRBV10-3 with TRBJ1-1; possible D gene TRBD1, 5 bases. V was shortened by 6 bases and J by 1 base, with 9 bases between the two germline ends. Per germline, CDR1 ENHRY and CDR2 SYGVKD. This CDR3 contains 13 residues. The CDR3 loop is CAIRGTGNTEAFF. The CDR3 DNA is TGTGCCATCAGAGGCACAGGGAACACTGAAGCTTTCTTT.

At least ten counts were recorded for this clonotype. The chain recombines TRBV30 with TRBJ2-3; 7 bases are shared with TRBD1. After removal of 1 base from V and 6 bases from J, the junction contained 7 bases not matched to a gene. The V gene's germline CDR1 is GTSNPN and CDR2 SVGIG (reference sequence). The CDR3 has 14 amino acids. The CDR3 protein is CAWSGIVRGDTQYF. DNA of the CDR3: TGTGCCTGGAGTGGGATCGTCAGGGGGGATACGCAGTATTTT.